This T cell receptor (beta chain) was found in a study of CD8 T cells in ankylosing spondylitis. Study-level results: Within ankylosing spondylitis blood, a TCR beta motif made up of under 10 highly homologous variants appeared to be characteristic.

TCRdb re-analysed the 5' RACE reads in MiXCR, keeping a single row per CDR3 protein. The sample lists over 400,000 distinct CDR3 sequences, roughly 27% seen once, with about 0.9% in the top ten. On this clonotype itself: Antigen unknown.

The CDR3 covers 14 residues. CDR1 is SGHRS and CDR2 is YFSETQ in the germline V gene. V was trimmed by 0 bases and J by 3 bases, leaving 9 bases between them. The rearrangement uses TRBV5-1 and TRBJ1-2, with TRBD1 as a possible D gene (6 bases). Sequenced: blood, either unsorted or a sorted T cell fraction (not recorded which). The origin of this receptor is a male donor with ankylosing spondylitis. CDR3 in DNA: TGCGCCAGCAGCTTGGGACAGGCTCACTATGGCTACACCTTC. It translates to CASSLGQAHYGYTF.